This T cell receptor (beta chain) was obtained from a study of graft-versus-host responses after intestinal transplantation. Study background: Anti-thymocyte globulin induction was given to all recipients, followed by tacrolimus and steroids for two to four years. Whole-study results and caveats: Some GvH clones were seen earlier in gut or blood, suggesting intestinal origin. Where graft-donor T cell macrochimerism was present, patients had high graft-versus-host to host-versus-graft clonal ratios in allografts. The highest levels of circulating GvH clones went along with early declines in HvG clones after transplant.

Only in-frame clones appear in the TCRdb table, and some are missing; sequencing was by immunoSEQ multiplex PCR. This table holds nearly 95,000 clones, 85% to 95% found once. As to this clone: Its specificity is not known.

The specimen was unstimulated CD8+ T cells sorted from spleen or lymph node cells, collected before intestinal transplant. The sequence came from a human donor who received an intestinal transplant.

The CDR3 nucleotides read TGCGCCAGCAGCCAAGAGGGGGGGCGCGGGTATTATGAGCAGTTCTTC. It codes for CASSQEGGRGYYEQFF. This sequence joins TRBV4-3 and TRBJ2-1, with D possibly being TRBD2 (7 bases). The CDR3 loop spans 16 amino acids. Germline V gene data show CDR1 as LGHNA and CDR2 as YSLEER. The V gene lost 0 bases and the J gene lost 8 bases, with 17 bases spanning the gap.